Shown below are 25 T cell receptor beta chains from a single sample sequenced in a study of T cell changes during pregnancy in multiple sclerosis. Here immunoSEQ multiplex PCR was the method, and the copy in TCRdb shows in-frame clones only, minus some. The table has roughly 110,000 clones, around 93% seen once. The sequencing here drew on peripheral blood, taken in the third trimester of pregnancy. The receptors here all came from a female donor in good health, enrolled as a control in a pregnancy study.

The chain has TRBV27 and TRBJ2-7; 8 positions agree with TRBD1. Per germline, CDR1 MNHEY and CDR2 SMNVEV (reference sequence). This CDR3 has 13 residues. The J segment lost 4 bases and the V segment lost 10 bases, leaving 9 bases of the junction unmatched. CDR3 protein: CATQPGGRYEQYF. The CDR3 coding sequence is TGTGCCACCCAGCCAGGGGGCAGGTACGAGCAGTACTTC.

The chain is built from TRBV11-3 and TRBJ2-3, with D unresolved. The CDR3 extends over 14 amino acids. The V end was cut by 4 bases, the J end by 0 bases, with 8 bases between. In germline, CDR1 is SGHNT, CDR2 YENEEA. The chain's CDR3 is CASSSLQSTDTQYF. The CDR3 DNA is TGTGCCAGCAGCTCCCTCCAGAGCACAGATACGCAGTATTTT.

This rearrangement joins TRBV2 to TRBJ1-5; TRBD1 aligns across 7 bases. V shed 5 bases, J shed 0 bases, and the junction held 4 bases outside the gene matches. Germline CDR1 is SNHLY and CDR2 is FYNNEI. The CDR3 extends over 15 amino acids. CDR3 sequence: CASSRTGSSNQPQHF. The CDR3 DNA reads as TGTGCCAGCAGTAGGACAGGATCTAGCAATCAGCCCCAGCATTTT.

V and J are TRBV5-4 and TRBJ2-5, with TRBD1 matching over 7 bases. V shed 3 bases, J shed 5 bases, and the junction held 10 bases outside the gene matches. Germline V lookup: CDR1 SGHNT, CDR2 YYREEE (reference sequence). This CDR3 contains 15 residues. The CDR3 DNA sequence: TGTGCCAGCAGCTCAGCTATCCAGGGGGTGGAGACCCAGTACTTC. Its protein is CASSSAIQGVETQYF.

V gene TRBV7-9 combines with J gene TRBJ1-2; the D is unclear. The germline V and J ends were trimmed by 3 bases and 5 bases, with 7 bases remaining between them. The germline CDR1 and CDR2 sequences are SEHNR and FQNEAQ (reference sequence). The CDR3 is 12 amino acids. CDR3 DNA sequence: TGTGCCAGCAGCTTCACCACATATGGCTACACCTTC. This encodes CASSFTTYGYTF. Combining the CDR3 with reference TRBV7-9 and TRBJ1-2 gives the whole variable domain DTGVSQNPRHKITKRGQNVTFRCDPISEHNRLYWYRQTLGQGPEFLTYFQNEAQLEKSRLLSDRFSAERPKGSFSTLEIQRTEQGDSAMYLCASSFTTYGYTFGSGTRLTVV.

The chain recombines TRBV29-1 with TRBJ2-1, with unresolved D. The CDR3 extends over 15 amino acids. Trimming removed 2 bases at V and 0 bases at J, with 11 bases between. From germline, CDR1 is SQVTM and CDR2 ANQGSEA. CDR3 loop: CSVEPVIGSYNEQFF. The CDR3 DNA follows: TGCAGCGTTGAACCGGTTATCGGCTCCTACAATGAGCAGTTCTTC.

The CDR3 sequence: CASSSITNRGGEQFF. CDR3 in DNA: TGTGCCAGCAGTTCCATCACGAACAGGGGCGGGGAGCAGTTCTTC. The chain joins TRBV27 to TRBJ2-1, with TRBD1 identical over 7 bases. CDR1 is MNHEY and CDR2 is SMNVEV in the germline V gene (reference sequence). CDR3 length: 15 amino acids. After removal of 4 bases from V and 10 bases from J, the junction contained 13 bases not matched to a gene.

This rearrangement joins TRBV30 to TRBJ2-5, with 11 bases fitting TRBD1. V dropped 5 bases and J dropped 9; count of bases not matched to a gene: 8. The CDR3 contains 13 residues. Germline lookup yields CDR1 GTSNPN and CDR2 SVGIG (reference sequence). CDR3 residues: CAWDPGQGVPQYF. The CDR3 bases are TGTGCCTGGGATCCGGGACAGGGGGTACCCCAGTACTTC.

The chain recombines TRBV7-2 with TRBJ1-6; 8 bases agree with TRBD1. Germline V gene lookup returns CDR1 SGHTA and CDR2 FQGNSA. This CDR3 spans 16 amino acids. The V and J ends lost 2 bases and 5 bases, in that order; junction bases with no gene match: 5. The CDR3 loop is CASSLRGTGHNSPLHF. The CDR3, as DNA: TGTGCCAGCAGCTTAAGGGGGACAGGCCATAATTCACCCCTCCACTTT.

The rearrangement joins TRBV18 to TRBJ1-4; 7 positions match TRBD1. CDR1 and CDR2 (germline): KGHSH, LQKENI. This CDR3 is 14 amino acids long. V shed 3 bases, J shed 8 bases, and the junction held 6 bases outside the gene matches. CDR3 nucleotide sequence: TGTGCCAGCTCACCGAAGACAGGGCGGGAAAAACTGTTTTTT. Amino acids: CASSPKTGREKLFF.

This clone was counted once. This chain joins TRBV6-1 and TRBJ2-6; maybe TRBD1 (6 bases). This CDR3 has 19 amino acids. Trimming took off 3 bases at V and 0 bases at J, with 18 bases between the two ends. Germline CDR1 reads MNHNS; CDR2 reads SASEGT. CDR3 sequence: CASSDLQGGPSSGANVLTF. The CDR3 DNA is TGTGCCAGCAGTGACCTACAGGGTGGGCCAAGCTCTGGGGCCAACGTCCTGACTTTC.

V usage is TRBV4-3 and J usage is TRBJ2-7; 7 bases match TRBD1. Germline trimming cut 4 bases from V and 3 bases from J; bases unmatched to any gene: 18. The CDR3 totals 18 residues. Germline loops: CDR1 LGHNA, CDR2 YSLEER. CDR3 DNA: TGCGCCAGCAGCCCCGGAAGGGATCCAGCGGCAGGGGGCTACGAGCAGTACTTC. Its translation is CASSPGRDPAAGGYEQYF.

This clone was picked up one time. The chain employs TRBV7-6 and TRBJ2-5; possible D gene TRBD2, 6 bases. Per germline, CDR1 SGHVS and CDR2 FNYEAQ. V was pared by 8 bases and J by 7 bases, with 14 bases between. This CDR3 region has 12 residues. DNA of the CDR3: TGTGCCAGCGCCCAGCTGGGGGGGACCCAGTACTTC. Its translation is CASAQLGGTQYF.

The V and J genes are TRBV7-2 and TRBJ2-1, with D perhaps matching TRBD1 (5 bases). CDR3 length: 16 amino acids. V shed 5 bases and J shed 5 bases, with 19 bases lying between them. Per the germline V gene, CDR1 is SGHTA and CDR2 is FQGNSA. CDR3 loop: CASSASAWTLNNEQFF. The CDR3 bases are TGTGCCAGCAGCGCCAGCGCCTGGACACTGAACAATGAGCAGTTCTTC.

The chain is built from TRBV19 and TRBJ1-5; 10 nucleotides match TRBD1. CDR3 length: 16 amino acids. CDR1 is LNHDA, CDR2 SQIVND, per germline (reference sequence). J was trimmed by 0 bases and V by 7 bases; bases with no gene match: 6. CDR3: CASTRTGGDSNQPQHF. As DNA, the CDR3 is TGTGCCAGTACCCGGACAGGGGGTGATAGCAATCAGCCCCAGCATTTT.

The rearrangement uses TRBV19 and TRBJ2-5; no definite D call. In germline, CDR1 is LNHDA, CDR2 SQIVND (reference sequence). The CDR3 loop spans 13 amino acids. Trimming removed 3 bases at V and 0 bases at J, with 5 bases between. The CDR3 loop reads CASSIRDQETQYF. The CDR3 DNA follows: TGTGCCAGTAGTATCCGGGACCAAGAGACCCAGTACTTC.

The V gene is TRBV2, the J gene TRBJ1-2, with TRBD1 matching over 10 bases. The CDR3 is 16 residues long. V lost 6 bases, J lost 4 bases, and 11 bases stayed unmatched. The germline gives CDR1 SNHLY, CDR2 FYNNEI. Here the CDR3 reads CASRGGMDRGSYGYTF. CDR3 DNA sequence: TGTGCCAGCAGGGGTGGAATGGACAGGGGGAGCTATGGCTACACCTTC.

The chain carries TRBV28 and TRBJ1-5; TRBD1 matches at 12 bases. Losses at the gene ends were 5 bases for V and 4 bases for J; bases not matched to a gene: 9. There are 17 residues in the CDR3. Per the germline V gene, CDR1 is MDHEN and CDR2 is SYDVKM. Here the CDR3 reads CASSPGQGAIGNQPQHF. CDR3 nucleotide sequence: TGTGCCAGCAGTCCGGGACAGGGGGCAATTGGGAATCAGCCCCAGCATTTT.

The genes are TRBV9 and TRBJ2-7; 8 nucleotides line up with TRBD2. The CDR3 length is 15 residues. Germline trimming cut 2 bases from V and 2 bases from J; bases unmatched to any gene: 6. Per germline, CDR1 SGDLS and CDR2 YYNGEE. This chain's CDR3 is CASSVNSGVTYEQYF. In DNA form, the CDR3 reads TGTGCCAGCAGCGTGAATAGCGGGGTTACCTACGAGCAGTACTTC.

V is TRBV7-3 and J is TRBJ2-1, with a tentative D call TRBD1 (5 bases). The germline CDR1 and CDR2 sequences are SGHTA and FQGTGA. The CDR3 contains 12 residues. Trimming took off 4 bases at V and 7 bases at J, with 8 bases between the two ends. CDR3 amino acids: CASSSQGNEQFF. In DNA form, the CDR3 reads TGTGCCAGCAGCTCGCAGGGAAATGAGCAGTTCTTC.

The V and J genes are TRBV4-1 and TRBJ1-1; TRBD1 agrees at 7 bases. The V gene's germline CDR1 is MGHRA and CDR2 YSYEKL. J lost 1 base, V lost 0 bases, and 5 bases had no gene match. This CDR3 has 16 residues. The CDR3 reads CASSQEPGQTNTEAFF. CDR3 sequence (DNA): TGCGCCAGCAGCCAAGAACCGGGACAGACGAACACTGAAGCTTTCTTT.

The sample holds one count of this clone. The chain joins TRBV7-2 to TRBJ2-7, with D tentatively TRBD1 (6 bases). Trimming pared 1 base from V and 0 bases from J, leaving 13 bases between. From germline, CDR1 is SGHTA and CDR2 FQGNSA. The CDR3 runs to 16 residues. CDR3 coding DNA: TGTGCCAGCAGCTTAGTATCCCAGGGGATCTCCTACGAGCAGTACTTC. Translating gives CASSLVSQGISYEQYF.

The chain recombines TRBV5-1 with TRBJ1-2; 8 bases are shared with TRBD1. This CDR3 is built from 16 residues. Germline CDR1 reads SGHRS; CDR2 reads YFSETQ. With V trimmed by 4 bases and J by 2 bases, 10 bases remained unmatched. The CDR3 coding sequence is TGCGCCAGCAGCCAATTCGGGCAGGGGGCCAACTATGGCTACACCTTC. Amino acids: CASSQFGQGANYGYTF. Based on the CDR3 plus reference TRBV5-1 and TRBJ1-2, the full variable domain is KAGVTQTPRYLIKTRGQQVTLSCSPISGHRSVSWYQQTPGQGLQFLFEYFSETQRNKGNFPGRFSGRQFSNSRSEMNVSTLELGDSALYLCASSQFGQGANYGYTFGSGTRLTVV.

The chain couples TRBV5-8 to TRBJ2-5, with 8 bases lining up with TRBD1. Losses at the gene ends were 2 bases for V and 5 bases for J; bases not matched to a gene: 11. CDR1 and CDR2 (germline): SGHTS, YDEGEE. CDR3 length: 16 residues. The CDR3: CASSFGAGGRLETQYF. The CDR3 DNA reads as TGTGCCAGCAGCTTTGGGGCAGGGGGCAGATTGGAGACCCAGTACTTC.

The chain recombines TRBV5-4 with TRBJ2-1; 7 bases are shared with TRBD1. After removal of 5 bases from V and 6 bases from J, the junction contained 14 bases not matched to a gene. Germline values: CDR1 SGHNT, CDR2 YYREEE (reference sequence). This CDR3 is 16 amino acids long. This chain's CDR3 is CASSRPPGQLSNEQFF. Here the CDR3 DNA reads TGTGCCAGCAGTCGACCGCCGGGACAGCTTTCCAATGAGCAGTTCTTC.